This T cell receptor beta chain was profiled in a study of T cell changes during pregnancy in multiple sclerosis. Data came from immunoSEQ multiplex PCR; TCRdb stores just in-frame clones and leaves some out. The data contain 48,000 or so clones, 94% of them singletons. The CDR3 runs to 13 residues. V dropped 5 bases and J dropped 2 bases, with 10 bases sitting between them. CDR1 is SGDLS and CDR2 is YYNGEE in the germline V gene. J is TRBJ2-5 and V is TRBV9; TRBD1 might be the D (6 bases). The origin of this receptor is a female donor with multiple sclerosis, enrolled in a pregnancy study. Sequences were derived from CD4+ T cells from peripheral blood mononuclear cells, sampled in the first trimester of pregnancy. The CDR3: CASSLGQQETQYF. In nucleotides, the CDR3 is TGTGCCAGCAGTTTAGGACAGCAAGAGACCCAGTACTTC.